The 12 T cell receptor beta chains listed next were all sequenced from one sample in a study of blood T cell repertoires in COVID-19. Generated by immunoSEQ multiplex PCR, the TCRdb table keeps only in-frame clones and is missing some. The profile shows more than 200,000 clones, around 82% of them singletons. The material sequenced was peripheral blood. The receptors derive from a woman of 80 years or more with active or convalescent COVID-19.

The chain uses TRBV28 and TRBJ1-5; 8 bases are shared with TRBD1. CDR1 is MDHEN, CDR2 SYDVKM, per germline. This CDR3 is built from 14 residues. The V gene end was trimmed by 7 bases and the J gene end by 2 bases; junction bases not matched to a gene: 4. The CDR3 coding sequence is TGTGCCAGCACCCTACAGGGGGGCAATCAGCCCCAGCATTTT. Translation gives CASTLQGGNQPQHF.

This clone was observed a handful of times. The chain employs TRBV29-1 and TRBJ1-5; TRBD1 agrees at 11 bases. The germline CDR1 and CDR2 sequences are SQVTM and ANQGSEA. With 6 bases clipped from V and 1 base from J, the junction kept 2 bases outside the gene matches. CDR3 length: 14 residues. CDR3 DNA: TGCAGCGTAGGGACAGGGGGGAGCAATCAGCCCCAGCATTTT. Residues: CSVGTGGSNQPQHF.

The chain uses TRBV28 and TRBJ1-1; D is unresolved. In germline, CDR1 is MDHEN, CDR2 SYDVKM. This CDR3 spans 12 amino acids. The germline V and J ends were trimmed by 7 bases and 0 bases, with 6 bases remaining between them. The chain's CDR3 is CASKSMNTEAFF. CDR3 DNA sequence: TGTGCCAGCAAATCTATGAACACTGAAGCTTTCTTT.

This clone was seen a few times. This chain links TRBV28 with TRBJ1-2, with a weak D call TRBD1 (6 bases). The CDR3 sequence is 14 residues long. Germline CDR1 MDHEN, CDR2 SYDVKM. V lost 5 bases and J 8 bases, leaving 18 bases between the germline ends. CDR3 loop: CASSRHGQSEGYTF. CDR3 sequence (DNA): TGTGCCAGCAGTAGGCATGGACAGAGTGAAGGCTACACCTTC.

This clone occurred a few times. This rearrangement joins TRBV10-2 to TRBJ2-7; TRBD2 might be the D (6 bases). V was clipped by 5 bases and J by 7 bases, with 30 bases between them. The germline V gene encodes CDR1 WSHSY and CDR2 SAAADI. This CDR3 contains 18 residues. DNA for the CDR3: TGCGCCAGCAGTTTCCGATCACGGGAGCGGACCGTTGGGTATGAGCAGTACTTC. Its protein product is CASSFRSRERTVGYEQYF.

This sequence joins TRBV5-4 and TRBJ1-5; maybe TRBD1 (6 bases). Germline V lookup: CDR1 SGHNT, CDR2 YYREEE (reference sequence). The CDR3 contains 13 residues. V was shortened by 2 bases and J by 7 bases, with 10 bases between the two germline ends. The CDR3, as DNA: TGTGCCAGCAGCTTCGGACAGACCCAGCCCCAGCATTTT. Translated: CASSFGQTQPQHF.

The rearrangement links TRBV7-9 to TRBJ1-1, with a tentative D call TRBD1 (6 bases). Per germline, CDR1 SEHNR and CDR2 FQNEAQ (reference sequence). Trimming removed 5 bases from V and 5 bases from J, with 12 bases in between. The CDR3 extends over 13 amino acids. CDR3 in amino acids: CASSHQGPTEAFF. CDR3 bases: TGTGCCAGCAGCCATCAGGGGCCGACTGAAGCTTTCTTT.

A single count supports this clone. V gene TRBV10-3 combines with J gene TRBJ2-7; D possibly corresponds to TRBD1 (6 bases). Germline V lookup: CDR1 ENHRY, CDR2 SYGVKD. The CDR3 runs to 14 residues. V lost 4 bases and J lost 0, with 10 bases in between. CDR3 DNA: TGTGCCATCAGTGGCAGGGGAAGCTCCTACGAGCAGTACTTC. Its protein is CAISGRGSSYEQYF.

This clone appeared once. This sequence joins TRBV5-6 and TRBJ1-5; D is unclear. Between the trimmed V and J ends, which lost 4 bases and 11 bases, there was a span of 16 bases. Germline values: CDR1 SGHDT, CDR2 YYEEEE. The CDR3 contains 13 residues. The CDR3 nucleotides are TGTGCCAGCAGCCCGGAGGGTCGTCTGGCCCAGCATTTT. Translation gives CASSPEGRLAQHF.

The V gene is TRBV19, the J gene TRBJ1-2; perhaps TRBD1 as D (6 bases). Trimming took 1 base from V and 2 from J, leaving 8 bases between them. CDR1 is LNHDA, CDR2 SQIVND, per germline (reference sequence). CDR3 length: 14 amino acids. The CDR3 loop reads CASSIVRGNYGYTF. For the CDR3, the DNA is TGTGCCAGTAGTATAGTAAGGGGGAACTATGGCTACACCTTC.

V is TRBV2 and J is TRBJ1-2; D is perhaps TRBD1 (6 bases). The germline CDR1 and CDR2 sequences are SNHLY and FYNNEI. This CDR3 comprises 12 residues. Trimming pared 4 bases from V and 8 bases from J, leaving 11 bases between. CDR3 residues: CASSAQGWGYTF. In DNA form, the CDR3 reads TGTGCCAGCAGTGCACAGGGCTGGGGCTACACCTTC.

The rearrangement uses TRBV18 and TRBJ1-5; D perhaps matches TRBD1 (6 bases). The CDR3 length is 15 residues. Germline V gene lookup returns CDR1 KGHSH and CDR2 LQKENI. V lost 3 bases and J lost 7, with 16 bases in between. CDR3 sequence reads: CASSPSQGQGQPQHF. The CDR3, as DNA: TGTGCCAGCTCACCCTCGCAGGGGCAGGGGCAGCCCCAGCATTTT.